The 27 T cell receptor beta chains listed next were all sequenced from one sample in a study of T cells in Graves' hyperthyroidism and ophthalmopathy. Amplification targeted TCR beta CDR3 regions from RNA transcripts. HTBI primers were employed in a first-round RT-PCR of the TCR CDR3. TCRdb re-derived calls from the multiplex PCR reads in MiXCR, one entry per CDR3 protein. The sample holds 490,000 or so distinct CDR3 sequences, about 16% seen once. The source material was blood. The receptor set was obtained from a woman in her 30s with Graves' ophthalmopathy.

This clonotype was counted only a few times. V is TRBV18 and J is TRBJ2-2; TRBD1 matches at 9 bases. Germline V gives CDR1 KGHSH, CDR2 LQKENI. This CDR3 comprises 15 residues. After removal of 3 bases from V and 7 bases from J, the junction contained 6 bases not matched to a gene. Here the CDR3 reads CASSPRTGESGELFF. The CDR3 region has the DNA TGTGCCAGCTCACCCCGGACAGGGGAGAGCGGGGAGCTGTTTTTT.

This clonotype appeared a few times. The chain links TRBV28 to TRBJ2-7, with 10 bases fitting TRBD2. Germline V gene data show CDR1 as MDHEN and CDR2 as SYDVKM. The CDR3 covers 17 residues. Trimming removed 7 bases from V and 3 bases from J; junction bases left unmatched: 15. DNA for the CDR3: TGTGCCAGCACCTTATACGGGCCCCGACTAGCGGGCTACGAGCAGTACTTC. Its translation: CASTLYGPRLAGYEQYF.

This clonotype was detected many times. V and J are TRBV20-1 and TRBJ2-3; D unclear. This CDR3 contains 14 residues. CDR1 is DFQATT, CDR2 SNEGSKA, per germline (reference sequence). V was pared by 0 bases and J by 4 bases, with 11 bases between. The CDR3 DNA is TGCAGTGCTAGAGATGCCGGGTTAGCAGATACGCAGTATTTT. Translated: CSARDAGLADTQYF.

The J gene is TRBJ2-7, the V gene TRBV30; no reliable D call. Germline CDR1 is GTSNPN and CDR2 is SVGIG (reference sequence). This CDR3 has 13 residues. Deletions cut 2 bases from V and 4 bases from J, with 12 bases between. The CDR3 is CAWSKGFVYEQYF. CDR3 DNA: TGTGCCTGGAGTAAGGGTTTTGTTTACGAGCAGTACTTC.

The rearrangement joins TRBV6-1 to TRBJ2-2; 9 bases map to TRBD2. Germline CDR1 and CDR2: MNHNS and SASEGT. This CDR3 comprises 15 residues. V was clipped by 6 bases and J by 3 bases; unmatched bases: 5. The CDR3 sequence: CASRLGLADTGELFF. The CDR3 bases are TGTGCCAGCAGACTGGGACTAGCCGACACCGGGGAGCTGTTTTTT.

Many counts were recorded for this clonotype. The V call is TRBV20-1, the J call TRBJ2-1, with 14 bases that match TRBD2. The CDR3 covers 15 residues. The V and J ends lost 6 bases and 8 bases, in that order; junction bases with no gene match: 9. Germline V CDR1 and CDR2: DFQATT, SNEGSKA (reference sequence). The CDR3 here is CSAIGLAGGKYEQFF. The CDR3 coding sequence is TGCAGTGCGATAGGACTAGCGGGAGGAAAGTATGAGCAGTTCTTC.

This clonotype was found a few times. The V gene is TRBV10-3, the J gene TRBJ2-7, with 7 bases fitting TRBD1. Germline lookup yields CDR1 ENHRY and CDR2 SYGVKD. The CDR3 contains 14 residues. Germline trimming cut 5 bases from V and 6 bases from J; bases unmatched to any gene: 10. CDR3 protein: CAISPDRDGTEQYF. The CDR3 nucleotides read TGTGCCATCAGTCCCGACAGGGATGGCACCGAGCAGTACTTC.

The sample holds many counts of this clonotype. The rearrangement links TRBV20-1 to TRBJ2-4; D possibly matches TRBD1 or TRBD2 (5 bases each). The V gene's germline CDR1 is DFQATT and CDR2 SNEGSKA (reference sequence). The V gene lost 1 base and the J gene lost 9 bases, with 13 bases spanning the gap. The CDR3 is 13 residues long. CDR3 nucleotides: TGCAGTGCTAGAGGAGGGGCGGTTGCCATTCAGTACTTC. It specifies CSARGGAVAIQYF.

This clonotype was seen a few times. V usage is TRBV9 and J usage is TRBJ2-3, with D possibly being TRBD2 (5 bases). The V and J ends lost 7 bases and 1 base respectively, with 13 bases between them. The CDR3 consists of 14 residues. CDR1 and CDR2 from the germline V gene are SGDLS and YYNGEE. Here the CDR3 DNA reads TGTGCCAGCGACTTACTAGGAGGCACAGATACGCAGTATTTT. It yields the protein CASDLLGGTDTQYF.

This clonotype was seen only a few times. This chain uses TRBV6-2 or TRBV6-3 with TRBJ2-3; 14 bases map to TRBD2. The CDR3 is made up of 17 amino acids. The trim removed 8 bases at V and 6 bases at J, leaving 13 bases unmatched. Germline V gene lookup returns CDR1 MNHEY and CDR2 SVGEGT. CDR3: CASGIQPGLAGVDTQYF. The CDR3 nucleotides read TGTGCCAGCGGCATACAACCGGGACTAGCGGGAGTGGATACGCAGTATTTT.

This clonotype has a handful of counts. The chain links TRBV6-2 or TRBV6-3 to TRBJ2-1; 7 nucleotides align to TRBD2. In germline, CDR1 is MNHEY, CDR2 SVGEGT. The CDR3 totals 15 residues. The V and J ends lost 2 bases and 7 bases, in that order; junction bases with no gene match: 8. The CDR3 DNA follows: TGTGCCAGCAGTTACGAGGCGGGAGCGGGGAATGAGCAGTTCTTC. Residues: CASSYEAGAGNEQFF.

This clonotype has a count of ten or more. The V call is TRBV20-1, the J call TRBJ2-7; D may correspond to TRBD1 or TRBD2 (5 bases each). The CDR3 runs to 15 residues. CDR1 and CDR2 from the germline V gene are DFQATT and SNEGSKA (reference sequence). The V end lost 1 base, the J end lost 0 bases, and 13 bases lay between the germline ends. CDR3 DNA: TGCAGTGCTAGAGTATCGGGGCCTCGCTCCTACGAGCAGTACTTC. This codes for CSARVSGPRSYEQYF.

In its sample, this clonotype was seen many times. V is TRBV20-1 and J is TRBJ2-7, with TRBD2 as a possible D gene (5 bases). The CDR3 is 13 amino acids. From germline, CDR1 is DFQATT and CDR2 SNEGSKA (reference sequence). V was shortened by 6 bases and J by 5 bases, with 17 bases between the two germline ends. CDR3: CSARTGGRDEQYF. Here the CDR3 DNA reads TGCAGTGCGAGGACTGGCGGTCGGGACGAGCAGTACTTC.

At least ten counts were recorded for this clonotype. V gene TRBV15 combines with J gene TRBJ1-5, with D hard to call. This CDR3 comprises 14 residues. Trimming cost V 8 bases and J 3 bases, with 14 bases left between them. CDR1 is LNHNV, CDR2 YYDKDF, per germline (reference sequence). CDR3 DNA: TGTGCCACCTCGTCCGGGCCGAACAATCAGCCCCAGCATTTT. Translating gives CATSSGPNNQPQHF.

This chain joins TRBV15 and TRBJ2-3; 10 bases align to TRBD2. Looked up from germline, CDR1 is LNHNV and CDR2 is YYDKDF (reference sequence). With V trimmed by 0 bases and J by 5 bases, 8 bases remained unmatched. The CDR3 loop spans 17 amino acids. CDR3 loop: CATSRDPLAGALDTQYF. The CDR3 DNA follows: TGTGCCACCAGCAGAGATCCCCTAGCGGGAGCTTTAGATACGCAGTATTTT.

This clonotype has just a few counts. The rearrangement uses TRBV18 and TRBJ2-5; D is possibly TRBD2 (5 bases). Germline CDR1 and CDR2: KGHSH and LQKENI. Deletions cut 5 bases from V and 2 bases from J, with 9 bases between. The CDR3 totals 13 residues. The DNA for the CDR3 is TGTGCCAGCTCAGCCGGGGATCAAGAGACCCAGTACTTC. Translated, it gives CASSAGDQETQYF.

This clonotype was counted at least ten times. V gene TRBV18 combines with J gene TRBJ2-4; D is undetermined. The CDR3 loop spans 14 amino acids. In germline, CDR1 is KGHSH, CDR2 LQKENI. Trimming pared 3 bases from V and 0 bases from J, leaving 6 bases between. CDR3 protein: CASSPALAKNIQYF. The CDR3 nucleotides are TGTGCCAGCTCACCTGCGTTAGCCAAAAACATTCAGTACTTC.

J is TRBJ2-7 and V is TRBV20-1; D ambiguous. V was trimmed by 1 base and J by 4 bases, leaving 5 bases between them. CDR1 and CDR2 from the germline V gene are DFQATT and SNEGSKA (reference sequence). This CDR3 contains 11 residues. The CDR3 DNA reads TGCAGTGCTAGAGCTAAATACGAGCAGTACTTC. This translates into CSARAKYEQYF.

The CDR3 loop reads CARGRSYEQYF. CDR3 DNA sequence: TGTGCCAGAGGTCGGTCCTACGAGCAGTACTTC. The chain joins TRBV5-6 to TRBJ2-7; D remains unclear. This CDR3 contains 11 residues. Trimming shortened V by 8 bases and J by 1 base, and 7 bases separated the two germline ends. Germline V CDR1 and CDR2: SGHDT, YYEEEE.

In the case of this clonotype: A much larger clone is a single base away; this may be a read error. The V and J genes are TRBV7-2 and TRBJ2-7, with a weak D call TRBD1 (6 bases). The CDR3 contains 16 residues. CDR1 and CDR2 (germline): SGHTA, FQGNSA. Trimming cost V 3 bases and J 2 bases, with 17 bases left between them. The CDR3 nucleotides read TGTGCCAGCAGCTTTTCCTCTGGACAGTCGACCTACGAGCAGTACTTC. It yields the protein CASSFSSGQSTYEQYF.

In this sample, this clonotype turned up many times. V gene TRBV3-1 combines with J gene TRBJ1-5, with a possible D match to TRBD1 (5 bases). V was cut by 5 bases and J by 5 bases, with 16 bases left in between. The germline V gene encodes CDR1 LGHDT and CDR2 YNNKEL (reference sequence). The CDR3 sequence is 15 residues long. CDR3 residues: CASSTGGGGHQPQHF. Written as DNA, the CDR3 is TGTGCCAGCAGCACGGGGGGAGGCGGACATCAGCCCCAGCATTTT.

In this sample, this clonotype turned up many times. The chain employs TRBV20-1 and TRBJ2-3, with D possibly TRBD1 on 6 matching bases. V was pared by 5 bases and J by 4 bases, with 19 bases between. The CDR3 spans 15 residues. Germline V gene sequence: CDR1 DFQATT, CDR2 SNEGSKA (reference sequence). The CDR3 spells CSAGGPRTSPDTQYF. Here the CDR3 DNA reads TGCAGTGCTGGGGGCCCTCGGACTTCCCCAGATACGCAGTATTTT.

The CDR3 nucleotides are TGTGCCAGCACCGAAAGGCAGGGGGACACTGAAGCTTTCTTT. This sequence encodes CASTERQGDTEAFF. The rearrangement links TRBV6-1 to TRBJ1-1; TRBD1 agrees at 7 bases. V was clipped by 7 bases and J by 3 bases; unmatched bases: 8. Germline CDR1 MNHNS, CDR2 SASEGT. The CDR3 contains 14 residues.

The rearrangement joins TRBV14 to TRBJ2-2, with TRBD1 as a possible D gene (5 bases). The ends were cut back, 0 bases at V and 5 bases at J, with 10 bases in the middle. Germline V lookup: CDR1 SGHDN, CDR2 FVKESK. The CDR3 runs to 15 residues. The DNA of the CDR3 is TGTGCCAGCAGCCAAGAGTACAGGACAACCGGGGAGCTGTTTTTT. Translated: CASSQEYRTTGELFF.

In this sample, this clonotype turned up a few times. The V call is TRBV7-8, the J call TRBJ1-2; possibly TRBD1 for D (5 bases). CDR1 and CDR2 from the germline V gene are SGHVS and FQNEAQ. CDR3 length equals 13 residues. V was trimmed by 5 bases and J by 2 bases, leaving 9 bases between them. CDR3 coding DNA: TGTGCCAGCAGCGAACAGGCGAACTATGGCTACACCTTC. Its translation: CASSEQANYGYTF. The entire variable domain, with the rest obtained from reference TRBV7-8 and TRBJ1-2, is as follows: GAGVSQSPRYKVAKRGQDVALRCDPISGHVSLFWYQQALGQGPEFLTYFQNEAQLDKSGLPSDRFFAERPEGSVSTLKIQRTQQEDSAVYLCASSEQANYGYTFGSGTRLTVV.

As concerns this clonotype: No conserved phenylalanine or tryptophan is present at the end of the CDR3, so a read error is the likely explanation. V is TRBV10-1 and J is TRBJ2-1; 7 bases match TRBD1. In germline, CDR1 is WNHNN, CDR2 SYGVQD (reference sequence). The CDR3 is 15 residues long. J lost 4 bases, V lost 5 bases, and 8 bases had no gene match. The CDR3 DNA reads as TGCGCCAGCAGTTCCCAGGGGACAGAATACAATGAGCAGTTCCTC. This translates into CASSSQGTEYNEQFL.

In its sample, this clonotype was seen many times. The gene calls are TRBV24-1 and TRBJ2-1; 9 bases align to TRBD2. The ends lost 5 bases at V and 6 bases at J; junction bases unmatched: 16. The CDR3 consists of 18 residues. Germline CDR1 is KGHDR and CDR2 is SFDVKD. This CDR3 is CATSAFRLADKKANEQFF. The CDR3 bases are TGTGCCACCAGTGCCTTCCGACTAGCGGATAAAAAGGCCAATGAGCAGTTCTTC.